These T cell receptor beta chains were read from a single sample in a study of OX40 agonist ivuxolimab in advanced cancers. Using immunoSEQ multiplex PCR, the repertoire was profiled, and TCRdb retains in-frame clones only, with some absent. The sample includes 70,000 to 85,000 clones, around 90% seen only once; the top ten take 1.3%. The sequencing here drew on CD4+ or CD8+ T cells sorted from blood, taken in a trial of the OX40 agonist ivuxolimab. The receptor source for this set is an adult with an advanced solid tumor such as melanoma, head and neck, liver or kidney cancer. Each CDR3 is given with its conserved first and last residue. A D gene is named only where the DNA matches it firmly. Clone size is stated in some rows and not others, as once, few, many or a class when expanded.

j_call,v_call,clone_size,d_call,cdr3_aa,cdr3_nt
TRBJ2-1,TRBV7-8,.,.,CASMAEESYNEQFF,TGTGCCAGCATGGCGGAGGAGAGCTACAATGAGCAGTTCTTC
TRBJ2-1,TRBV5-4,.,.,CASSETPSSYNEQFF,TGTGCCAGCAGCGAGACCCCGAGCTCCTACAATGAGCAGTTCTTC
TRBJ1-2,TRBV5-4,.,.,CASSLTSNYGYTF,TGTGCCAGCAGCTTGACCTCTAACTATGGCTACACCTTC
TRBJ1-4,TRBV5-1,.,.,CASSGTDSTNEKLFF,TGCGCCAGCAGCGGGACGGATTCAACTAATGAAAAACTGTTTTTT
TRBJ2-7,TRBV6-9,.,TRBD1,CASDTGGFHEQYF,TGTGCCAGTGATACAGGGGGCTTCCACGAGCAGTACTTC
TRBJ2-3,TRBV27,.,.,CASSLSGGTDTQYF,TGTGCCAGCAGTTTATCGGGGGGCACAGATACGCAGTATTTT
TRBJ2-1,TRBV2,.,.,CASSGLVVDEQFF,TGTGCCAGCAGTGGACTAGTAGTCGATGAGCAGTTCTTC
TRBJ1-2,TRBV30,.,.,CAWGRDRTNYGYTF,TGTGCCTGGGGAAGGGACCGTACTAACTATGGCTACACCTTC
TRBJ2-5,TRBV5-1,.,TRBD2,CASSLSGGAETQYF,TGCGCCAGCAGCTTGAGCGGGGGGGCCGAGACCCAGTACTTC
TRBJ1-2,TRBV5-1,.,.,CASSSTGNPNYGYTF,TGCGCCAGCAGCTCAACAGGGAACCCTAACTATGGCTACACCTTC
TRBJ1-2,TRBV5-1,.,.,CASSLVRRGTNYGYTF,TGCGCCAGCAGCTTGGTTCGGCGGGGCACTAACTATGGCTACACCTTC
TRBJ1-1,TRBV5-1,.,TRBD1,CASSPRQGEGAEAFF,TGCGCCAGCAGCCCCCGACAGGGGGAAGGAGCTGAAGCTTTCTTT
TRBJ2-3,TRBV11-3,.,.,CASSLEEGNTQYF,TGTGCCAGCAGCTTGGAGGAGGGGAATACGCAGTATTTT
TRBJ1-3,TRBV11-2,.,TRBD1,CASSLITGVRNTIYF,TGTGCCAGCAGCCTAATAACAGGGGTTCGAAACACCATATATTTT
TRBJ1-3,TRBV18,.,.,CASSQGVTGNTIYF,TGTGCCAGCTCACAGGGAGTAACTGGAAACACCATATATTTT
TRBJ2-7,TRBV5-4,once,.,CASSRDLVSEQYF,TGTGCCAGCAGCCGGGACCTGGTGAGCGAGCAGTACTTC
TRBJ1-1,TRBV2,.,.,CASTLMNTEAFF,TGTGCCAGCACCCTCATGAACACTGAAGCTTTCTTT
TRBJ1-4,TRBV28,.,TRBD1,CASSLRTGGDEKLFF,TGTGCCAGCAGTTTGCGGACAGGGGGCGATGAAAAACTGTTTTTT
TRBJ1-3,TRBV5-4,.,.,CASSLGQFSGNTIYF,TGTGCCAGCAGCTTGGGCCAGTTCTCTGGAAACACCATATATTTT
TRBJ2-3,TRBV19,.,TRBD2,CASSRGLAGGMSTDTQYF,TGTGCCAGTAGTAGGGGACTAGCGGGGGGAATGTCGACAGATACGCAGTATTTT
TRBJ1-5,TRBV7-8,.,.,CASSLDRALNQPQHF,TGTGCCAGCAGCTTAGACAGGGCACTCAATCAGCCCCAGCATTTT
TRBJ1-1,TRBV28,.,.,CASSFRPGVSNEAFF,TGTGCCAGCAGTTTCCGCCCTGGGGTGTCGAATGAAGCTTTCTTT
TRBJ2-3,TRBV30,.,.,CAWRTGADTQYF,TGTGCCTGGAGAACGGGAGCAGATACGCAGTATTTT
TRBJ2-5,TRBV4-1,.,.,CASSQGPPRGRYQETQYF,TGCGCCAGCAGCCAAGGCCCACCACGAGGGCGGTACCAAGAGACCCAGTACTTC
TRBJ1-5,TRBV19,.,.,CASSKSQGRNQPQHF,TGTGCCAGTAGTAAATCCCAGGGTCGCAATCAGCCCCAGCATTTT
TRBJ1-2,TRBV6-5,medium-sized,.,CASTRGESVGYTF,TGTGCCAGCACTAGAGGAGAGTCGGTTGGCTACACCTTC
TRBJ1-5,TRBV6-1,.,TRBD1,CASSGQGWQPQHF,TGTGCCAGCAGCGGACAGGGTTGGCAGCCCCAGCATTTT
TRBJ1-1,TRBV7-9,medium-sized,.,CASSSPTTEAFF,TGTGCCAGCAGCTCGCCAACCACTGAAGCTTTCTTT
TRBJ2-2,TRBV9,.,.,CASSVRPGAGELFF,TGTGCCAGCAGCGTACGACCTGGGGCCGGGGAGCTGTTTTTT
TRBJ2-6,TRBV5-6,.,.,CASSWELSGANVLTF,TGTGCCAGCAGCTGGGAGCTCTCTGGGGCCAACGTCCTGACTTTC
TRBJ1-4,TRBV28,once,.,CASSSGVIFATNEKLFF,TGTGCCAGCAGTTCAGGAGTTATATTTGCAACTAATGAAAAACTGTTTTTT
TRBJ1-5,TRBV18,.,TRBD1,CASSREQGYSNQPQHF,TGTGCCAGCTCACGAGAACAGGGGTATAGCAATCAGCCCCAGCATTTT
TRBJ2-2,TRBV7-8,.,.,CASSFSGGLNTGELFF,TGTGCCAGCAGCTTCTCCGGGGGACTTAACACCGGGGAGCTGTTTTTT
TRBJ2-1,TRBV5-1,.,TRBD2,CASSSGAVGLAGDNEQFF,TGCGCCAGCAGCTCTGGTGCAGTCGGACTAGCGGGAGACAATGAGCAGTTCTTC
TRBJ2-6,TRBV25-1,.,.,CASSPGGAGANVLTF,TGTGCCAGCAGTCCAGGGGGGGCTGGGGCCAACGTCCTGACTTTC
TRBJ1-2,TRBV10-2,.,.,CASTTGSSGYTF,TGCGCCAGCACCACAGGGTCGAGTGGCTACACCTTC
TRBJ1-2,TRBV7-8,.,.,CASSLEDGGPYGYTF,TGTGCCAGCAGCTTAGAAGATGGGGGTCCCTATGGCTACACCTTC
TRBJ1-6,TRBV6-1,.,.,CASRQDLYNSPLHF,TGTGCCAGCAGGCAGGACCTCTATAATTCACCCCTCCACTTT
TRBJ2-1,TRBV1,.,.,CTSSHRRGLSYNEQFF,TGCACCAGCAGCCATCGCCGGGGCTTGTCCTACAATGAGCAGTTCTTC
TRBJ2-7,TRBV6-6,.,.,CASSYGPEQYF,TGTGCCAGCAGTTACGGTCCCGAGCAGTACTTC
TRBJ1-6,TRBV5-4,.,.,CASGLANSPLHF,TGTGCCAGCGGCTTGGCTAATTCACCCCTCCACTTT